This note documents a single T cell receptor (beta chain) sequence. This clonotype was counted a few times. Its antigen specificity is not known. No base quality information exists; no much larger clone differs at one position. The CDR3 numbers 14 residues from cysteine through phenylalanine. The retained sequence is limited to the CDR3, 42 bases, with the frame set at the first base. V sheds 1 base and J sheds 6 bases, leaving 9 bases between their ends. CDR1 MNHEY and CDR2 SMNVEV are derived from the germline V gene (reference sequence). The TCR beta CDR3 regions were amplified from the RNA transcripts. The first round of RT-PCR for the TCR CDR3 was performed with the HTBI primer set and the Qiagen OneStep RT-PCR kit. Libraries were constructed in a second round of multiplex PCR, after which size selection and purification were carried out. The libraries were sequenced on an Illumina HiSeq2000 using paired-end 100 bp reads. As for how the authors treated the data: SOAPnuke was used to process the raw data, throwing out any read that contained adapters or uncalled bases, had a mean Phred below 15, or lacked an exact constant-primer or identifier match. COPE v1.2.5 was used to merge the high-quality paired reads, and each unique nucleotide sequence was defined as a clonotype. Clonotypes were aligned to IMGT TRBV, TRBD and TRBJ reference segments using MiTCR v1.1. Only V-J combinations with frequency above 0.0001, covering roughly 99% of repertoires, were analysed. A TCS score was defined as the ratio between F50 (clonal expansion) and ExV (chaos), using BLOSUM62-based TCRdist between CDR3 peptides within each V-J. Welch's t-statistics and random forest reduced several hundred V-J features to around 14, which were used in a naive Bayes classifier (R e1071). Through fastp at Q25 and MiXCR, TCRdb rebuilt clones from the public reads, retaining in-frame beta chains. Rows matching on CDR3 protein sequence are summarized as one entry with the most common DNA and genes. These V and J calls originate from TCRdb's pipeline instead of the authors' own analysis. In this sample the table shows 730,000 or so distinct CDR3 sequences, approximately 18% of which occur a single time. Of the sample, 16% falls within the top ten clones.

The source of the sample is a study of T cells in Graves' hyperthyroidism and ophthalmopathy (dated 2019 in TCRdb). Some background on the complete study: Peripheral blood was collected at initial diagnosis, before any treatment. Prospective prediction of ophthalmopathy was tested in an independent validation cohort consisting of 18 hyperthyroidism patients and around 16 patients who later progressed to ophthalmopathy. To identify distinguishing TCR V-J signatures, a discovery cohort of 90 to 100 patients was used, comprising 43 with Graves' ophthalmopathy and roughly 60 with stable Graves' hyperthyroidism. The paper describes TCR Vbeta CDR3 sequencing of 130 to 150 peripheral blood samples, made up of 40 to 45 ophthalmopathy patients, 70 to 75 hyperthyroidism patients and about 17 progressor patients. For training and testing, the 100 or so patients in the discovery cohort were randomly divided in a 7:3 ratio. After sampling, hyperthyroidism patients received methimazole starting at 30 mg daily, and ophthalmopathy patients received high-dose intravenous methylprednisolone. Thyroid tissue and blood T-cell repertoires from more than five Graves' hyperthyroidism patients were also compared in the study.

Here is what the overall study found, with its caveats: In validation, the model predicted progression to ophthalmopathy with over 65% sensitivity and about 73% specificity, a median of approximately 6.7 months before onset. A model built on a 13 V-J signature distinguished ophthalmopathy from stable hyperthyroidism, reaching roughly 88% sensitivity and around 81% specificity in cross-validation and 80%/75% in testing. No statistical method was used to set the sample size in advance, and investigators knew the group allocation. Most expanded thyroid clonotypes (frequency above 0.001) were also detected in blood, a finding suggesting that blood repertoires may reflect thyroid immune responses.

Hyperthyroidism patients were newly diagnosed, had a disease duration of under 2 months, and were aged 18 to 65 years. The study excluded patients with uncontrolled infections, other autoimmune diseases, pregnancy or lactation. Clinical symptoms, serum thyroxine and TRAb, thyroid ultrasound, and orbital computed tomography formed the basis for the diagnoses. For progressor patients, blood was drawn at the first diagnosis of hyperthyroidism, before any ophthalmopathy symptoms had appeared. PBMCs were isolated from more than 8 ml of fresh peripheral blood by Ficoll-Paque density gradient centrifugation. Progressor patients were initially diagnosed with Graves' hyperthyroidism and developed ophthalmopathy during follow-up. Trizol reagent was used to extract total RNA, and RNA quality was then checked on an Agilent 2100 Bioanalyzer.

The sequence joins TRBV27 to TRBJ1-4; TRBD1 is a possible D gene, resting on 5 matching bases. This clonotype was sampled from a woman between 45 and 60 years old with Graves' hyperthyroidism that later progressed to Graves' ophthalmopathy. Specimen: blood. This receptor has the CDR3 CASSLWGDHEKLFF. The DNA reads as follows: TGTGCCAGCAGTTTATGGGGGGACCATGAAAAACTGTTTTTT.